The T cell receptor (beta chain) described here comes from a study of T cell repertoires in cytomegalovirus infection. V trimming: 3 bases; J trimming: 6 bases; junction bases outside the gene matches: 4. CDR3 length: 14 residues. The germline CDR1 and CDR2 sequences are LGHNA and YNFKEQ. Via MiXCR, TCRdb re-called the reads, giving one row per CDR3 protein. Among almost 500,000 distinct CDR3 sequences listed, approximately 10% were seen once. This clonotype was counted between two and nine times. This rearrangement joins TRBV4-2 to TRBJ2-4; 8 nucleotides agree with TRBD1. This clonotype originated in a human donor in good health (CMV status not recorded). Some clones in this sample may be carry-over from other donors' samples. The source material was PBMCs. CDR3 loop: CASSQDRVANIQYF. The DNA for the CDR3 is TGTGCCAGCAGCCAGGACAGGGTGGCAAACATTCAGTACTTC.